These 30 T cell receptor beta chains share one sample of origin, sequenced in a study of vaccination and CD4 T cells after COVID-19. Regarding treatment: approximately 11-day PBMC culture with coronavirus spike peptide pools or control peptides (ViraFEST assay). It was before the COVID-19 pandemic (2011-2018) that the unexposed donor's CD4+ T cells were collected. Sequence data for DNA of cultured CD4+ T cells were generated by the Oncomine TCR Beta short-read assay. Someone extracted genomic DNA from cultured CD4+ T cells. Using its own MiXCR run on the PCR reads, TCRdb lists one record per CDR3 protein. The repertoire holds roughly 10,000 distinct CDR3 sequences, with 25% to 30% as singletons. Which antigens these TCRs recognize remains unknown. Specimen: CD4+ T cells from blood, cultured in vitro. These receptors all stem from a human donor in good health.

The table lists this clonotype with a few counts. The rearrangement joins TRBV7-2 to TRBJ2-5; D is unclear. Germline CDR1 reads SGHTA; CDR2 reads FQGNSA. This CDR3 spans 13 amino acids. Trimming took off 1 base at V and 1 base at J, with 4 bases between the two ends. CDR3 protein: CASSLEIQETQYF. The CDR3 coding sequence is TGTGCCAGCAGCTTAGAGATCCAAGAGACCCAGTACTTC.

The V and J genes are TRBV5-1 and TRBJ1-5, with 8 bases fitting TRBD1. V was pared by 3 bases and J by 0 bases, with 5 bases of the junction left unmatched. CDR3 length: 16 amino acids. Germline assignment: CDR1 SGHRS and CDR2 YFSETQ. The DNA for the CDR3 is TGCGCCAGCAGCTGGACCGGGACAGGTAGCAATCAGCCCCAGCATTTT. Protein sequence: CASSWTGTGSNQPQHF. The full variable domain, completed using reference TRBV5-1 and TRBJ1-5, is KAGVTQTPRYLIKTRGQQVTLSCSPISGHRSVSWYQQTPGQGLQFLFEYFSETQRNKGNFPGRFSGRQFSNSRSEMNVSTLELGDSALYLCASSWTGTGSNQPQHFGDGTRLSIL.

DNA for the CDR3: TGCGCCAGCAGCATGGCCGGGACAGCTAGCACAGATACGCAGTATTTT. Its translation is CASSMAGTASTDTQYF. The chain recombines TRBV5-1 with TRBJ2-3; 7 positions match TRBD1. V gave up 4 bases and J gave up 0 bases; unmatched junction bases: 8. Germline CDR1 is SGHRS and CDR2 is YFSETQ. The CDR3 loop spans 16 amino acids.

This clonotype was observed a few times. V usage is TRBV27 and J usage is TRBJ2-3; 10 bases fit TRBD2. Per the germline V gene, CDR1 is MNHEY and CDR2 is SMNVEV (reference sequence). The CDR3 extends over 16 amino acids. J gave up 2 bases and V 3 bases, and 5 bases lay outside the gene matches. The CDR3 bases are TGTGCCAGCAGTTTCCCTAGCGGGAGCGCCACAGATACGCAGTATTTT. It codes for CASSFPSGSATDTQYF.

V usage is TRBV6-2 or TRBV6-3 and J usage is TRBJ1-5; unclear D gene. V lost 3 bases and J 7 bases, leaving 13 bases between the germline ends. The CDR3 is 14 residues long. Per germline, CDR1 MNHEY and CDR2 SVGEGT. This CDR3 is CASSYGSGNQPQHF. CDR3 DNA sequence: TGTGCCAGCAGTTATGGTTCGGGTAACCAGCCCCAGCATTTT.

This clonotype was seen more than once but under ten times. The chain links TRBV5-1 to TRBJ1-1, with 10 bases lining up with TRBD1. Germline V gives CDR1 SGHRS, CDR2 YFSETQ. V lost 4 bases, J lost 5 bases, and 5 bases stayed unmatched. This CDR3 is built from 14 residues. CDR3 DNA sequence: TGCGCCAGCAGCAAGGGACAGGGGATGACTGAAGCTTTCTTT. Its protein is CASSKGQGMTEAFF.

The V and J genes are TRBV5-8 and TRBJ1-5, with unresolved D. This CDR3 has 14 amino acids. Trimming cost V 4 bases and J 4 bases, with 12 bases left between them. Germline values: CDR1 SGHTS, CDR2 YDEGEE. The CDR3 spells CASSPRTGNQPQHF. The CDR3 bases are TGTGCCAGCAGCCCTAGGACGGGGAATCAGCCCCAGCATTTT.

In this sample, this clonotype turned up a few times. The CDR3 sequence: CASSLAGRIADTQYF. DNA for the CDR3: TGTGCCAGCAGCTTAGCAGGGAGAATAGCGGATACGCAGTATTTT. The J gene is TRBJ2-3, the V gene TRBV7-6; D is possibly TRBD2 (5 bases). In germline, CDR1 is SGHVS, CDR2 FNYEAQ. V lost 0 bases and J lost 6, with 13 bases in between. The CDR3 is made up of 15 amino acids.

In nucleotides, the CDR3 is TGTGCCAGCAGTGAAGTAGCCGGGACAGGGGAGGATACGCAGTATTTT. It encodes CASSEVAGTGEDTQYF. This chain links TRBV6-1 with TRBJ2-3; 10 nucleotides match TRBD1. The CDR3 has 16 amino acids. V was pared by 1 base and J by 6 bases, with 7 bases of the junction left unmatched. In germline, CDR1 is MNHNS, CDR2 SASEGT.

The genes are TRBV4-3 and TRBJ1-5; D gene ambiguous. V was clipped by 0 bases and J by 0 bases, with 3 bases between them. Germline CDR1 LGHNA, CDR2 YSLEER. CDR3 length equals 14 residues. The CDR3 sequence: CASSQDNSNQPQHF. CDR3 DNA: TGCGCCAGCAGCCAAGATAATAGCAATCAGCCCCAGCATTTT.

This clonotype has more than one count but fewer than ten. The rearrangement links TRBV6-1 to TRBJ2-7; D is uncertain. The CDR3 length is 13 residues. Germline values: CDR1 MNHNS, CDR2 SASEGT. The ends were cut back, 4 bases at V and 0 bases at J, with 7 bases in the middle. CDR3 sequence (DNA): TGTGCCAGCAGTGGACACCCCTCCTACGAGCAGTACTTC. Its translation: CASSGHPSYEQYF.

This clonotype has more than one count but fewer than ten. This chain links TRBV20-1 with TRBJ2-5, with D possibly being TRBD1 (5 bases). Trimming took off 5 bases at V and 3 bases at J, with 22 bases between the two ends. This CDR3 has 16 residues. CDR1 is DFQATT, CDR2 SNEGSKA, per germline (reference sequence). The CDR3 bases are TGCAGTGCTCAAAACCCAGCGACAGCCCCAGAAGAGACCCAGTACTTC. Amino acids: CSAQNPATAPEETQYF.

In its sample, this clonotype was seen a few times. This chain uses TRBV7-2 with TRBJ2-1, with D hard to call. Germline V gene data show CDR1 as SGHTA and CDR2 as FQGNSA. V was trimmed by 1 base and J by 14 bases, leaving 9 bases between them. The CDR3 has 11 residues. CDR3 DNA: TGTGCCAGCAGCTTAGAGGCCAGAAAGTTCTTC. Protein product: CASSLEARKFF.

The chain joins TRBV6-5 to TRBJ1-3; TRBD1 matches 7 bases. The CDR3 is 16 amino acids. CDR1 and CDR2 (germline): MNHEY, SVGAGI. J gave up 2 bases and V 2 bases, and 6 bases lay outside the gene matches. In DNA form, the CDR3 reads TGTGCCAGCAGTTACCCGAGTCAGGGGGCTGGAAACACCATATATTTT. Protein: CASSYPSQGAGNTIYF.

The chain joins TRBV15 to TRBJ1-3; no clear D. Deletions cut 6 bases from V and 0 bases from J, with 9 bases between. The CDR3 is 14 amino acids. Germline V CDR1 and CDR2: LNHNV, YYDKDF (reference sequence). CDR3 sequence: CATRASGSGNTIYF. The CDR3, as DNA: TGTGCCACCAGGGCGTCAGGCTCTGGAAACACCATATATTTT.

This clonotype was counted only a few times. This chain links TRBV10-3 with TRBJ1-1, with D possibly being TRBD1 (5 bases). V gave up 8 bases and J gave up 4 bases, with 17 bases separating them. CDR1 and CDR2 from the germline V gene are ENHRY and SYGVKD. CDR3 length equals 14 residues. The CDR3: CAIVADRDGTEAFF. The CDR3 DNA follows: TGTGCCATCGTAGCCGACAGAGATGGCACTGAAGCTTTCTTT.

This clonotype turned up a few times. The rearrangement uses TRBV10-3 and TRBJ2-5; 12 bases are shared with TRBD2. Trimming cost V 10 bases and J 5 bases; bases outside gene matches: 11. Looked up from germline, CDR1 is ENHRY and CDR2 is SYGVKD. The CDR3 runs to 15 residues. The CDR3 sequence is CATRTSGELWETQYF. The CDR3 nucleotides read TGTGCCACCAGGACTAGCGGGGAGCTCTGGGAGACCCAGTACTTC.

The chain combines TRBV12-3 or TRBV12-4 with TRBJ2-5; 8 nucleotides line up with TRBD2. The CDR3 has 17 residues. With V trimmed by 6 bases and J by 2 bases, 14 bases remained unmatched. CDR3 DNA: TGTGCCAGCAGCCCCCCCATTCAGCGGGAGCGGCAAGAGACCCAGTACTTC. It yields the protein CASSPPIQRERQETQYF.

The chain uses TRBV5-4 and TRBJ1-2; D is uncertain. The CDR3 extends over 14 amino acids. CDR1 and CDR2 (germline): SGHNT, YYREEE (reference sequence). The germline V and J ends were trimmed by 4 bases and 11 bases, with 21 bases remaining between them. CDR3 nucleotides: TGTGCCAGCAGCCAAGAGGGTGAGGTTACGGGTTACACCTTC. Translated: CASSQEGEVTGYTF.

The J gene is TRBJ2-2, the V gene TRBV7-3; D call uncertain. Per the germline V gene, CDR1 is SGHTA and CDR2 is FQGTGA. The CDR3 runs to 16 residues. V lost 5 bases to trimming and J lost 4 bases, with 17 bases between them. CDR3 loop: CASSLRVSLSTGELFF. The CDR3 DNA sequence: TGTGCCAGCAGCCTAAGGGTCTCCCTCAGCACCGGGGAGCTGTTTTTT.

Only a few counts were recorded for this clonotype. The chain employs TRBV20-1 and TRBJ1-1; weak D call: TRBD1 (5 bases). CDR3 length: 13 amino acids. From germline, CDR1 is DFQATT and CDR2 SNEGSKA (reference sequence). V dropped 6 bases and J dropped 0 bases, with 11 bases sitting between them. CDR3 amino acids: CSAAGTMNTEAFF. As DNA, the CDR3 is TGCAGTGCAGCCGGGACCATGAACACTGAAGCTTTCTTT.

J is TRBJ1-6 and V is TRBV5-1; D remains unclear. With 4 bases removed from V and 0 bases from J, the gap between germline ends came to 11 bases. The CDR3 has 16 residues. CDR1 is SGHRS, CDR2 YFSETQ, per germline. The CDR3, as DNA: TGCGCCAGCAGCCCCGGCCTAAGCTCCTATAATTCACCCCTCCACTTT. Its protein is CASSPGLSSYNSPLHF.

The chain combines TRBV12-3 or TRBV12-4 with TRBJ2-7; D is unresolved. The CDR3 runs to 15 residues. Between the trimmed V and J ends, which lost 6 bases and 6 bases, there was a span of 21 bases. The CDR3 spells CASRSARAPLGEQYF. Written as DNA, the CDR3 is TGTGCCAGCAGAAGCGCCCGGGCACCTTTGGGCGAGCAGTACTTC.

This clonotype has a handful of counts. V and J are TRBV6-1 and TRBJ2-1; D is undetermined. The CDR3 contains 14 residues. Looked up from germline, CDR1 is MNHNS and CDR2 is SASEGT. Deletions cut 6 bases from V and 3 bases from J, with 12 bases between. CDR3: CASRAWRSYNEQFF. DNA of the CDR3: TGTGCCAGCAGGGCCTGGCGGAGCTACAATGAGCAGTTCTTC.

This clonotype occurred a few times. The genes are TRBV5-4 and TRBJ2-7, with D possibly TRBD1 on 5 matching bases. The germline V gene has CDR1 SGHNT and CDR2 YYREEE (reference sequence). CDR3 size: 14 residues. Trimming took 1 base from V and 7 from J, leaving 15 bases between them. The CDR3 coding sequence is TGTGCCAGCAGCTTGAGTACCACAGGTCTAGAGCAGTACTTC. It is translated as CASSLSTTGLEQYF.

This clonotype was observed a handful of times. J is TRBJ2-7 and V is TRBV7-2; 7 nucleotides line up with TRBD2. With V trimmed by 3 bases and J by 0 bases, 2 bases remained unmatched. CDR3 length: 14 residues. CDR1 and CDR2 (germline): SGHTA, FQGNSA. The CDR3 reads CASSFSGVSYEQYF. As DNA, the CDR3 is TGTGCCAGCAGCTTCAGCGGGGTCTCCTACGAGCAGTACTTC.

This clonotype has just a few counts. The CDR3 region has the DNA TGTGCCAGCAGTTCCCAACCCGGGACAGGATCCGGGAGGGTCGATGAGCAGTTCTTC. It specifies CASSSQPGTGSGRVDEQFF. The J gene is TRBJ2-1, the V gene TRBV6-5; either TRBD1 or TRBD2 may supply D (8 bases each). The CDR3 extends over 19 amino acids. V was pared by 4 bases and J by 8 bases, with 30 bases between. The germline V gene has CDR1 MNHEY and CDR2 SVGAGI.

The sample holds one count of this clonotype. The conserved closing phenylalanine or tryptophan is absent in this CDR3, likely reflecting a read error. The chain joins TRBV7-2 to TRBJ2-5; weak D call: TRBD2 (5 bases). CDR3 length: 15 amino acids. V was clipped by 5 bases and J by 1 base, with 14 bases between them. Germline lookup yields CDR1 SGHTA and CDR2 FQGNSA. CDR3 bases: TGTGCCAGCAGCCGGATCGTAGGACTCCAAGAGACCCAGTACTAC. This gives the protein CASSRIVGLQETQYY.

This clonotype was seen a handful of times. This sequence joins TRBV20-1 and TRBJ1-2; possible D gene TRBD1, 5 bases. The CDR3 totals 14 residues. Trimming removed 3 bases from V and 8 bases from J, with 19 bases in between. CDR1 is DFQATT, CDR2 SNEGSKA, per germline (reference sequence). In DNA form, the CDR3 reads TGCAGTGCTAGGAAAAAACAGGTCTCAGGGGGCTACACCTTC. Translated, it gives CSARKKQVSGGYTF.

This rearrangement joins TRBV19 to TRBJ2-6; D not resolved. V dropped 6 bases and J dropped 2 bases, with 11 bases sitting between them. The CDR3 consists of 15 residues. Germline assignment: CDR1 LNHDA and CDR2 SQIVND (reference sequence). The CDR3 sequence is CASSPSRAGANVLTF. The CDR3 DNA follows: TGTGCCAGTAGCCCCTCCCGGGCTGGGGCCAACGTCCTGACTTTC.